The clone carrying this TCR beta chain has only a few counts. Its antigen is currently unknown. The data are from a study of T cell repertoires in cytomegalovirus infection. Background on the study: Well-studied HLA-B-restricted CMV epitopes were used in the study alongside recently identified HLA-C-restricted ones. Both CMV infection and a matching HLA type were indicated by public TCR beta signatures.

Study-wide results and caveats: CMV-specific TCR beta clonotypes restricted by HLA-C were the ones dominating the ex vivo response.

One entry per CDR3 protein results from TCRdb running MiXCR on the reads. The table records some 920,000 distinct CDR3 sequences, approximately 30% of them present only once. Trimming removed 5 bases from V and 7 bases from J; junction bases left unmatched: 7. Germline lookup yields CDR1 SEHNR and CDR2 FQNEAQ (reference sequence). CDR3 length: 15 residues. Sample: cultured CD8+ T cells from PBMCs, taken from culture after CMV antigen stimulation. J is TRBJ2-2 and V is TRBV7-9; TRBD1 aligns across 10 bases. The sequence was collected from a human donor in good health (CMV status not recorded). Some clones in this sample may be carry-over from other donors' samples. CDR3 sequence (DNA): TGTGCCAGCAGCATCCGACAGGGGGCGGTCGGGGAGCTGTTTTTT. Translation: CASSIRQGAVGELFF.